This T cell receptor (beta chain) was sequenced during a study of regulatory T cells in long-lasting Graves disease. CDR3 regions were amplified by Arm-PCR using iRepertoire HTBI primers to build TCR beta libraries. TCRdb called the multiplex PCR reads again in MiXCR, with one record for every CDR3 protein. Seen here are approximately 460,000 distinct CDR3 sequences, around 17% observed once, and the top ten hold approximately 11%. Sample time point: newly diagnosed GD, antithyroid drugs for less than 3 months. TCR sequences were obtained from RNA taken from PBMCs. The CDR3 is 15 amino acids. Trimming took 2 bases from V and 6 from J, leaving 14 bases between them. Germline V gives CDR1 SGHTA, CDR2 FQGNSA. This clonotype showed up many times. Its antigen is unidentified. Study results and caveats: Favored usage of TRBV28, TRBJ1-2 and TRBJ2-5 was recorded in persistent disease.

The data also belong to a second study, concerning T cells in Graves' hyperthyroidism and ophthalmopathy. From that second work: Absent ophthalmopathy progression within 18 months defined stable Graves' hyperthyroidism. In validation, the model predicted ophthalmopathy. These predictions came a median 6.5 months before onset.

The V gene is TRBV7-2, the J gene TRBJ2-1; perhaps TRBD1 as D (6 bases). The sample was peripheral blood mononuclear cells (PBMCs), taken at new diagnosis, from a patient treated with antithyroid drugs. This TCR was recovered from a woman aged 25 to 39 with Graves disease. CDR3 DNA: TGTGCCAGCAGCTTATCTCGGACAGAGAGCAATGAGCAGTTCTTC. This codes for CASSLSRTESNEQFF.